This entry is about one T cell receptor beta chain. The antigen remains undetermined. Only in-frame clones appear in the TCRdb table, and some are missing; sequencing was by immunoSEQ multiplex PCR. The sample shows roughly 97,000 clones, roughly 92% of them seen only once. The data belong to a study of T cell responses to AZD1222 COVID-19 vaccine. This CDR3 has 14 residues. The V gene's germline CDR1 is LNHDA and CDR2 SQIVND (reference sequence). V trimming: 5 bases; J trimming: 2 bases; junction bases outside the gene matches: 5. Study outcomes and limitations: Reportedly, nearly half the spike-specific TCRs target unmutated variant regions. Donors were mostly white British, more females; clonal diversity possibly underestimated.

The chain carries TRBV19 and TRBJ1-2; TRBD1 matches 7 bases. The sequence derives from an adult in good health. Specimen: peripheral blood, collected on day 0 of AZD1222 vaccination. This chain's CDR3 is CASSPDRVNYGYTF. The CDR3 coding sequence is TGTGCCAGTAGTCCCGACAGGGTGAACTATGGCTACACCTTC.